The rows below give T cell receptor beta chains drawn from one sample of a study of human T cells and chemical hapten exposure. TCRdb re-derived calls from the RACE reads in MiXCR, one entry per CDR3 protein. The sample contains 130,000 or so distinct CDR3 sequences, more than 7.5% of which appear only once. Sequences were obtained from whole blood. These receptors were collected from a male donor in good health. Some clones in this sample may be carry-over from other donors' samples. Both conserved end residues are part of each CDR3. The D gene is left open where the match is weak. The size entry is marked missing in some rows and otherwise reads once, few, many or a size class.

cdr3_aa: CASSLTGQREQFF
cdr3_nt: TGTGCCAGCAGCCTGACAGGGCAACGAGAGCAGTTCTTC
j_call: TRBJ2-1
clone_size: -
d_call: TRBD1
v_call: TRBV2
cdr3_length: 13

cdr3_aa: CAISKVGGEAFF
cdr3_nt: TGTGCCATCAGTAAGGTGGGAGGTGAAGCTTTCTTT
j_call: TRBJ1-1
clone_size: -
d_call: -
v_call: TRBV10-3
cdr3_length: 12

cdr3_aa: CASSISRDRGSYEQYF
cdr3_nt: TGTGCCAGCAGCATCTCCCGGGACAGGGGGTCCTACGAGCAGTACTTC
j_call: TRBJ2-7
clone_size: few
d_call: TRBD1
v_call: TRBV11-1
cdr3_length: 16

cdr3_aa: CASSYGKGAYEQYF
cdr3_nt: TGTGCCAGCAGTTACGGGAAAGGGGCCTACGAGCAGTACTTC
j_call: TRBJ2-7
clone_size: few
d_call: -
v_call: TRBV6-5
cdr3_length: 14

cdr3_aa: CASSLGTGEREQYF
cdr3_nt: TGTGCCAGCAGCCTGGGGACAGGGGAACGAGAGCAGTACTTC
j_call: TRBJ2-7
clone_size: -
d_call: TRBD1
v_call: TRBV7-6
cdr3_length: 14

cdr3_aa: CASSLAGVGTGELFF
cdr3_nt: TGTGCCAGCAGCTTAGCGGGAGTCGGTACCGGGGAGCTGTTTTTT
j_call: TRBJ2-2
clone_size: -
d_call: -
v_call: TRBV7-6
cdr3_length: 15

cdr3_aa: CASKSSATNEKLFF
cdr3_nt: TGTGCCAGCAAGTCGAGTGCAACTAATGAAAAACTGTTTTTT
j_call: TRBJ1-4
clone_size: many
d_call: -
v_call: TRBV6-1
cdr3_length: 14

cdr3_aa: CASSLGRGTGYNEQFF
cdr3_nt: TGTGCCAGCAGCTTGGGGCGGGGGACAGGTTACAATGAGCAGTTCTTC
j_call: TRBJ2-1
clone_size: many
d_call: -
v_call: TRBV11-3
cdr3_length: 16

cdr3_aa: CSARPSMGGDYEQYF
cdr3_nt: TGCAGTGCGCGTCCTTCCATGGGCGGAGACTACGAGCAGTACTTC
j_call: TRBJ2-7
clone_size: many
d_call: -
v_call: TRBV20-1
cdr3_length: 15

cdr3_aa: CASSSTVNSPLHF
cdr3_nt: TGTGCCAGCAGTTCGACTGTCAACTCACCCCTCCACTTT
j_call: TRBJ1-6
clone_size: -
d_call: -
v_call: TRBV27
cdr3_length: 13

cdr3_aa: CATSRDKPGGWFANTGELFF
cdr3_nt: TGTGCCACCAGCAGAGATAAACCGGGTGGTTGGTTCGCGAACACCGGGGAGCTGTTTTTT
j_call: TRBJ2-2
clone_size: few
d_call: -
v_call: TRBV15
cdr3_length: 20

cdr3_aa: CASSLLGTGGTYEQYF
cdr3_nt: TGTGCCAGCAGCCTCCTAGGGACAGGGGGCACCTACGAGCAGTACTTC
j_call: TRBJ2-7
clone_size: many
d_call: TRBD1
v_call: TRBV3-1
cdr3_length: 16

cdr3_aa: CASSLQGGNTEAFF
cdr3_nt: TGTGCCAGCTCACTCCAAGGAGGGAACACTGAAGCTTTCTTT
j_call: TRBJ1-1
clone_size: few
d_call: -
v_call: TRBV18
cdr3_length: 14

cdr3_aa: CASSSSGRAPYEQYF
cdr3_nt: TGTGCCAGCAGCTCGAGCGGGAGGGCCCCCTACGAGCAGTACTTC
j_call: TRBJ2-7
clone_size: few
d_call: TRBD2
v_call: TRBV5-4
cdr3_length: 15

cdr3_aa: CASSPLGQGRPSGYNSPLHF
cdr3_nt: TGTGCCAGCAGTCCTCTGGGACAGGGAAGGCCCAGTGGCTATAATTCACCCCTCCACTTT
j_call: TRBJ1-6
clone_size: few
d_call: TRBD1
v_call: TRBV6-1
cdr3_length: 20

cdr3_aa: CASTLGGGNTEAFF
cdr3_nt: TGTGCCAGCACCCTCGGGGGGGGAAACACTGAAGCTTTCTTT
j_call: TRBJ1-1
clone_size: few
d_call: -
v_call: TRBV6-6
cdr3_length: 14

cdr3_aa: CASSEAGTGTDTQYF
cdr3_nt: TGTGCCAGCAGTGAAGCCGGGACAGGGACAGATACGCAGTATTTT
j_call: TRBJ2-3
clone_size: few
d_call: TRBD1
v_call: TRBV6-1
cdr3_length: 15

cdr3_aa: CASSFTGELFF
cdr3_nt: TGTGCCAGTTCTTTTACCGGGGAGCTGTTTTTT
j_call: TRBJ2-2
clone_size: -
d_call: -
v_call: TRBV19
cdr3_length: 11

cdr3_aa: CASSLARSESSFIYEQYF
cdr3_nt: TGTGCCAGCAGCTTAGCGAGGTCAGAATCATCATTCATCTACGAGCAGTACTTC
j_call: TRBJ2-7
clone_size: few
d_call: -
v_call: TRBV7-9
cdr3_length: 18

cdr3_aa: CASSAQGGKLGTQYF
cdr3_nt: TGCGCCAGCAGTGCTCAGGGAGGAAAGTTGGGTACGCAGTATTTT
j_call: TRBJ2-3
clone_size: few
d_call: -
v_call: TRBV5-1
cdr3_length: 15

cdr3_aa: CASSDLNTGREQYF
cdr3_nt: TGCGCCAGCAGTGACCTAAACACCGGTCGGGAGCAGTACTTC
j_call: TRBJ2-7
clone_size: -
d_call: -
v_call: TRBV10-1
cdr3_length: 14

cdr3_aa: CASSLLDRPRTEAFF
cdr3_nt: TGTGCCAGCAGCCTCCTGGACCGCCCGAGAACTGAAGCTTTCTTT
j_call: TRBJ1-1
clone_size: few
d_call: -
v_call: TRBV7-2
cdr3_length: 15

cdr3_aa: CASSAGTSGIYEQYF
cdr3_nt: TGTGCCAGCAGCGCCGGGACTAGCGGCATCTACGAGCAGTACTTC
j_call: TRBJ2-7
clone_size: many
d_call: TRBD2
v_call: TRBV7-8
cdr3_length: 15

cdr3_aa: CSASSSQGAIAFF
cdr3_nt: TGCAGTGCTAGCTCATCACAGGGGGCAATAGCTTTCTTT
j_call: TRBJ1-1
clone_size: -
d_call: TRBD1
v_call: TRBV20-1
cdr3_length: 13

cdr3_aa: CASSMMNVGQPQHF
cdr3_nt: TGTGCCAGTAGTATGATGAATGTAGGTCAGCCCCAGCATTTT
j_call: TRBJ1-5
clone_size: few
d_call: -
v_call: TRBV19
cdr3_length: 14

cdr3_aa: CASSQVTELGCTF
cdr3_nt: TGTGCCAGCAGCCAAGTGACAGAGCTGGGCTGCACCTTC
j_call: TRBJ1-2
clone_size: -
d_call: -
v_call: TRBV14
cdr3_length: 13

cdr3_aa: CASSRGQTPSSYNSPLHF
cdr3_nt: TGTGCCAGTAGTAGGGGACAAACTCCGAGCTCCTATAATTCACCCCTCCACTTT
j_call: TRBJ1-6
clone_size: -
d_call: -
v_call: TRBV19
cdr3_length: 18

cdr3_aa: CASSLVGMNTEAFF
cdr3_nt: TGTGCCAGCAGCTTAGTGGGCATGAACACTGAAGCTTTCTTT
j_call: TRBJ1-1
clone_size: -
d_call: -
v_call: TRBV7-9
cdr3_length: 14